This entry lists 31 T cell receptor beta chains sequenced from one sample in a study of blood T cell repertoires in COVID-19. Only in-frame clones appear in the TCRdb table, and some are missing; sequencing was by immunoSEQ multiplex PCR. Among about 170,000 clones listed, about nine tenths were seen once. Sequencing was done on a sample of peripheral blood. These receptors all come from a man younger than 30 with COVID-19, enrolled during active disease.

The chain uses TRBV13 and TRBJ1-3, with 9 bases identical to TRBD1. The junction had 2 bases not matched to a gene; V was cut back by 5 bases and J by 0 bases. This CDR3 spans 15 amino acids. Germline lookup yields CDR1 PRHDT and CDR2 FYEKMQ (reference sequence). The DNA for the CDR3 is TGTGCCAGCAGCACAGGGGGCACCTCTGGAAACACCATATATTTT. Its translation is CASSTGGTSGNTIYF.

The chain combines TRBV9 with TRBJ2-2, with TRBD1 identical over 7 bases. There are 19 residues in the CDR3. In germline, CDR1 is SGDLS, CDR2 YYNGEE. The V segment lost 0 bases and the J segment 0 bases; nucleotides outside the gene matches: 11. The CDR3 loop reads CASSVATGTVASNTGELFF. Written as DNA, the CDR3 is TGTGCCAGCAGCGTAGCTACCGGGACAGTAGCCTCGAACACCGGGGAGCTGTTTTTT. Combining the CDR3 with reference TRBV9 and TRBJ2-2 gives the whole variable domain DSGVTQTPKHLITATGQRVTLRCSPRSGDLSVYWYQQSLDQGLQFLIQYYNGEERAKGNILERFSAQQFPDLHSELNLSSLELGDSALYFCASSVATGTVASNTGELFFGEGSRLTVL.

A word on this clone: At one end the junction does not follow the germline gene, possibly because of a read error. V is TRBV13 and J is TRBJ2-6; 10 bases fit TRBD1. From germline, CDR1 is PRHDT and CDR2 FYEKMQ (reference sequence). The CDR3 sequence is 14 residues long. Here the CDR3 reads CASSARTGGNVLTF. The CDR3 coding sequence is TGTGCCAGCAGCGCCCGGACAGGGGGCAACGTCCTGACTTTC. Full variable domain (remainder filled in from reference TRBV13 and TRBJ2-6): AAGVIQSPRHLIKEKRETATLKCYPIPRHDTVYWYQQGPGQDPQFLISFYEKMQSDKGSIPDRFSAQQFSDYHSELNMSSLELGDSALYFCASSARTGGNVLTFGAGSRLTVL.

This clone was detected only once. The CDR3 sequence is CASSPRQGAGSYEQYF. The CDR3 coding sequence is TGTGCCAGCAGCCCCCGACAGGGGGCAGGCTCCTACGAGCAGTACTTC. The chain couples TRBV9 to TRBJ2-7; the match to TRBD1 covers 10 bases. The junction had 7 bases not matched to a gene; V was cut back by 4 bases and J by 0 bases. CDR1 SGDLS and CDR2 YYNGEE come from the germline V gene. The CDR3 is made up of 16 amino acids.

The V and J genes are TRBV3-1 (or the pseudogene TRBV3-2) and TRBJ2-5; D remains ambiguous. V was trimmed by 7 bases and J by 5 bases, leaving 8 bases between them. Germline-derived CDR1 and CDR2 are LGHDT and YNNKEL (reference sequence). The CDR3 is 11 amino acids. CDR3: CASTLGETQYF. Written as DNA, the CDR3 is TGTGCCAGCACCCTCGGGGAGACCCAGTACTTC.

The J gene is TRBJ2-7, the V gene TRBV7-9; 7 bases match TRBD2. V shed 4 bases, J shed 2 bases, and the junction held 8 bases outside the gene matches. Germline V CDR1 and CDR2: SEHNR, FQNEAQ (reference sequence). This CDR3 has 15 amino acids. The CDR3 region has the DNA TGTGCCAGCAGCTCTGGTAGCGGGTATGCCTACGAGCAGTACTTC. Its translation: CASSSGSGYAYEQYF.

The rearrangement links TRBV5-6 to TRBJ1-5, with 7 bases that match TRBD1. Losses at the gene ends were 2 bases for V and 6 bases for J; bases not matched to a gene: 14. CDR1 and CDR2 from the germline V gene are SGHDT and YYEEEE. CDR3 length equals 17 residues. The CDR3 sequence is CASSLSPKTGLFQPQHF. CDR3 sequence (DNA): TGTGCCAGCAGCTTATCGCCCAAGACAGGGCTGTTTCAGCCCCAGCATTTT.

In its sample, this clone was seen a few times. This rearrangement joins TRBV6-5 to TRBJ1-5, with a weak D call TRBD1 (6 bases). The germline CDR1 and CDR2 sequences are MNHEY and SVGAGI. V shed 6 bases and J shed 6 bases, with 18 bases lying between them. The CDR3 spans 15 residues. DNA for the CDR3: TGTGCCAGCAGCCCCGTGTCGGGGGGCTCTCAGCCCCAGCATTTT. Translation gives CASSPVSGGSQPQHF.

The chain has TRBV6-5 and TRBJ1-2, with D perhaps matching TRBD1 (5 bases). CDR1 is MNHEY, CDR2 SVGAGI, per germline. This CDR3 is 16 amino acids long. The V gene lost 3 bases and the J gene lost 7 bases, with 21 bases spanning the gap. The CDR3 bases are TGTGCCAGCAGTTATCCGGAGCACGGGGGGGTGGCTGGCTACACCTTC. It specifies CASSYPEHGGVAGYTF.

The sample holds one count of this clone. The chain employs TRBV27 and TRBJ2-1; TRBD1 is a possible D gene (6 bases). Germline CDR1 is MNHEY and CDR2 is SMNVEV (reference sequence). Trimming removed 6 bases at V and 1 base at J, with 13 bases between. The CDR3 loop spans 15 amino acids. CDR3: CASRPSGVSYNEQFF. The CDR3 DNA is TGTGCCAGCAGACCCTCAGGGGTTTCCTACAATGAGCAGTTCTTC.

V and J are TRBV12-3 or TRBV12-4 and TRBJ1-6, with a tentative D call TRBD1 (5 bases). There are 12 residues in the CDR3. Trimming took off 5 bases at V and 13 bases at J, with 12 bases between the two ends. Here the CDR3 DNA reads TGTGCCAGCAGTCTCACAGGAATCCCCCTCCACTTT. Residues: CASSLTGIPLHF.

This clone was picked up one time. The chain has TRBV11-2 and TRBJ2-1, with 8 nucleotides matching TRBD2. J lost 4 bases, V lost 1 base, and 6 bases had no gene match. Germline CDR1 is SGHAT and CDR2 is FQNNGV. The CDR3 extends over 16 amino acids. CDR3: CASSLVTGGSYNEQFF. The CDR3 nucleotides read TGTGCCAGCAGCTTAGTTACGGGAGGGTCTTACAATGAGCAGTTCTTC.

The chain employs TRBV5-1 and TRBJ2-1; D might be TRBD2 (5 bases). Germline CDR1 is SGHRS and CDR2 is YFSETQ. The CDR3 length is 16 residues. The germline V and J ends were trimmed by 3 bases and 8 bases, with 21 bases remaining between them. The CDR3 loop reads CASSSHSSGLYDEQFF. CDR3 nucleotide sequence: TGCGCCAGCAGCTCACATTCTTCGGGATTATACGATGAGCAGTTCTTC.

This clone is a singleton in its sample. This sequence joins TRBV3-1 (or the pseudogene TRBV3-2) and TRBJ2-1; 7 nucleotides match TRBD1. The CDR3 totals 16 residues. Germline V gene lookup returns CDR1 LGHDT and CDR2 YNNKEL (reference sequence). The junction had 11 bases not matched to a gene; V was cut back by 5 bases and J by 4 bases. CDR3: CASSDTIRGIYNEQFF. The CDR3 nucleotides are TGTGCCAGCAGCGACACAATCAGGGGGATATACAATGAGCAGTTCTTC.

The V call is TRBV29-1, the J call TRBJ2-1; tentative D call: TRBD2 (6 bases). Germline values: CDR1 SQVTM, CDR2 ANQGSEA. This CDR3 comprises 16 residues. Between the trimmed V and J ends, which lost 1 base and 0 bases, there was a span of 13 bases. In nucleotides, the CDR3 is TGCAGCGTTGAAGGGGAGGTTGAACGCTCCTACAATGAGCAGTTCTTC. This translates into CSVEGEVERSYNEQFF.

The chain has TRBV11-2 and TRBJ2-7; TRBD1 matches at 7 bases. Trimming removed 5 bases from V and 3 bases from J; junction bases left unmatched: 13. This CDR3 has 16 residues. CDR1 is SGHAT and CDR2 is FQNNGV in the germline V gene. CDR3 coding DNA: TGTGCCAGCAGCCGCCAGGTAGGGGGCCTAAGCTACGAGCAGTACTTC. Translating it yields CASSRQVGGLSYEQYF.

V usage is TRBV28 and J usage is TRBJ2-1; 9 bases agree with TRBD1. The CDR3 is 17 amino acids. Germline CDR1 reads MDHEN; CDR2 reads SYDVKM. V lost 3 bases to trimming and J lost 3 bases; unmatched junction nucleotides: 9. The CDR3 here is CASSFPRDRVGYNEQFF. The DNA of the CDR3 is TGTGCCAGCAGTTTCCCGCGGGACAGGGTTGGCTACAATGAGCAGTTCTTC.

The rearrangement joins TRBV10-3 to TRBJ2-7; 12 nucleotides agree with TRBD2. The germline V gene encodes CDR1 ENHRY and CDR2 SYGVKD. The V gene end was trimmed by 6 bases and the J gene end by 2 bases; junction bases not matched to a gene: 5. The length of the CDR3 is 15 residues. CDR3 DNA: TGTGCCATCAGCTTGACTAGCGGGGGAGCCTACGAGCAGTACTTC. Amino acid sequence: CAISLTSGGAYEQYF.

In this sample, this clone turned up once. This chain's CDR3 is CASSRRGRGNSPLHF. In nucleotides, the CDR3 is TGCGCCAGCAGCCGCCGTGGACGGGGGAATTCACCCCTCCACTTT. The gene calls are TRBV4-3 and TRBJ1-6; D perhaps matches TRBD1 (5 bases). The germline V and J ends were trimmed by 4 bases and 7 bases, with 14 bases remaining between them. This CDR3 contains 15 residues. Germline V CDR1 and CDR2: LGHNA, YSLEER.

The rearrangement uses TRBV5-8 and TRBJ2-1; tentatively, D is TRBD2 (6 bases). CDR1 SGHTS and CDR2 YDEGEE come from the germline V gene. The V end lost 2 bases, the J end lost 15 bases, and 18 bases lay between the germline ends. The CDR3 sequence is 13 residues long. CDR3 region: CASSFGGPARPFF. The CDR3 DNA is TGTGCCAGCAGCTTCGGGGGACCGGCACGGCCGTTCTTC.

J is TRBJ2-7 and V is TRBV7-9, with D perhaps TRBD1 (6 bases). V lost 5 bases to trimming and J lost 3 bases, with 17 bases between them. Germline-derived CDR1 and CDR2 are SEHNR and FQNEAQ (reference sequence). The CDR3 has 15 amino acids. The CDR3 protein is CASSATGIRGYEQYF. In nucleotides, the CDR3 is TGTGCCAGCAGCGCGACCGGGATCAGGGGCTACGAGCAGTACTTC.

The rearrangement links TRBV24-1 to TRBJ2-3; 10 bases fit TRBD1. J gave up 5 bases and V 4 bases, and 8 bases lay outside the gene matches. This CDR3 is 16 amino acids long. Germline values: CDR1 KGHDR, CDR2 SFDVKD. The CDR3 spells CATSDQRQGAVDTQYF. As DNA, the CDR3 is TGTGCCACCAGTGACCAGCGACAGGGGGCTGTAGATACGCAGTATTTT.

V is TRBV5-6 and J is TRBJ2-3, with 7 bases matching TRBD1. The CDR3 totals 17 residues. Per germline, CDR1 SGHDT and CDR2 YYEEEE. Trimming removed 1 base from V and 0 bases from J; junction bases left unmatched: 8. The CDR3 bases are TGTGCCAGCAGCTTGCTGACAGGGACCTTTAGCACAGATACGCAGTATTTT. This sequence encodes CASSLLTGTFSTDTQYF.

The chain joins TRBV7-2 to TRBJ2-1; 12 bases map to TRBD2. In germline, CDR1 is SGHTA, CDR2 FQGNSA. The V gene end was trimmed by 0 bases and the J gene end by 15 bases; junction bases not matched to a gene: 6. This CDR3 region has 14 residues. CDR3 protein: CASSLATSGRPWFF. Written as DNA, the CDR3 is TGTGCCAGCAGCTTAGCTACTAGCGGGAGGCCCTGGTTCTTC.

This clone was seen just once. The gene calls are TRBV5-1 and TRBJ2-7, with 11 bases that match TRBD2. Germline values: CDR1 SGHRS, CDR2 YFSETQ. The CDR3 runs to 14 residues. V was pared by 4 bases and J by 2 bases, with 2 bases of the junction left unmatched. As DNA, the CDR3 is TGCGCCAGCAGCATGACTAGCGGGACCTACGAGCAGTACTTC. Translation: CASSMTSGTYEQYF.

V usage is TRBV6-1 and J usage is TRBJ2-3, with 8 bases matching TRBD1. Germline CDR1 reads MNHNS; CDR2 reads SASEGT. V was clipped by 2 bases and J by 4 bases; unmatched bases: 5. The CDR3 is 15 residues long. Here the CDR3 reads CASSESWTGPDTQYF. In DNA, the CDR3 is TGTGCCAGCAGTGAAAGCTGGACAGGGCCAGATACGCAGTATTTT.

This chain uses TRBV7-9 with TRBJ1-1; possibly TRBD1 for D (5 bases). The V and J ends lost 2 bases and 3 bases respectively, with 16 bases between them. The V gene's germline CDR1 is SEHNR and CDR2 FQNEAQ (reference sequence). The CDR3 consists of 16 residues. In DNA form, the CDR3 reads TGTGCCAGCAGCTTAAAAACACCAACAGGAGACACTGAAGCTTTCTTT. As protein: CASSLKTPTGDTEAFF. The variable domain in full, with the rest retrieved from reference TRBV7-9 and TRBJ1-1, is DTGVSQNPRHKITKRGQNVTFRCDPISEHNRLYWYRQTLGQGPEFLTYFQNEAQLEKSRLLSDRFSAERPKGSFSTLEIQRTEQGDSAMYLCASSLKTPTGDTEAFFGQGTRLTVV.

V gene TRBV9 combines with J gene TRBJ2-1, with 8 positions matching TRBD2. The junction had 10 bases not matched to a gene; V was cut back by 5 bases and J by 6 bases. The CDR3 loop spans 15 amino acids. Germline V gene sequence: CDR1 SGDLS, CDR2 YYNGEE. CDR3 in DNA: TGTGCCAGCAGTTTGGGACTAGGCCCTGTCAATGAGCAGTTCTTC. It translates to CASSLGLGPVNEQFF.

This clone was detected only once. The genes are TRBV5-8 and TRBJ2-2; TRBD1 is a possible D gene (5 bases). Germline V gene lookup returns CDR1 SGHTS and CDR2 YDEGEE. The CDR3 has 15 residues. V was cut by 7 bases and J by 3 bases, with 16 bases left in between. CDR3 protein: CASFSGIRHTGELFF. CDR3 bases: TGTGCCAGCTTCTCAGGGATTCGGCACACCGGGGAGCTGTTTTTT. Together with reference TRBV5-8 and TRBJ2-2, the CDR3 gives the full variable domain: EAGVTQSPTHLIKTRGQQATLRCSPISGHTSVYWYQQALGLGLQFLLWYDEGEERNRGNFPPRFSGRQFPNYSSELNVNALELEDSALYLCASFSGIRHTGELFFGEGSRLTVL.

The chain is built from TRBV29-1 and TRBJ2-1, with 9 positions matching TRBD2. Germline V lookup: CDR1 SQVTM, CDR2 ANQGSEA. Losses at the gene ends were 7 bases for V and 8 bases for J; bases not matched to a gene: 12. CDR3 length equals 14 residues. The CDR3: CSALIAGEGDEQFF. In nucleotides, the CDR3 is TGCAGCGCCCTGATAGCGGGAGAGGGGGATGAGCAGTTCTTC.

This clone was seen just once. For the CDR3, the DNA is TGTGCCAGCAGTTTGGAGGAGCCAAGCACAGATACGCAGTATTTT. Translation: CASSLEEPSTDTQYF. This sequence joins TRBV6-6 and TRBJ2-3; TRBD2 might be the D (5 bases). The germline gives CDR1 MNHNY, CDR2 SVGAGI (reference sequence). CDR3 length: 15 residues. V was clipped by 4 bases and J by 0 bases, with 11 bases between them.